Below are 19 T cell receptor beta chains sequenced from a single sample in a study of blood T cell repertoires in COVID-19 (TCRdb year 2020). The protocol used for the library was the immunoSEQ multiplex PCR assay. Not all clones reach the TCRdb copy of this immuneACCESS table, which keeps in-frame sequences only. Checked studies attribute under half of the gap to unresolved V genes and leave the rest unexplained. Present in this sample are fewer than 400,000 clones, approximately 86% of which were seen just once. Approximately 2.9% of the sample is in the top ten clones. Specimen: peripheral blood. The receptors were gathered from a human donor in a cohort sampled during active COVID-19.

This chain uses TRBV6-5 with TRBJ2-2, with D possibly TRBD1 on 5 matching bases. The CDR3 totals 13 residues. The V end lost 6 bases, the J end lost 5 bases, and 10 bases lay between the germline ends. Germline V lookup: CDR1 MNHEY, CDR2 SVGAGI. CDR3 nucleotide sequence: TGTGCCAGCAGGTCCAGGGTAACCGGGGAGCTGTTTTTT. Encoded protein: CASRSRVTGELFF.

CDR3 bases: TGTGCCAGCAGCCGACAGGGGAGGGGTGAAAAACTGTTTTTT. It codes for CASSRQGRGEKLFF. This sequence joins TRBV4-2 and TRBJ1-4, with 8 bases identical to TRBD1. From germline, CDR1 is LGHNA and CDR2 YNFKEQ. V lost 4 bases to trimming and J lost 7 bases; unmatched junction nucleotides: 5. The CDR3 spans 14 residues.

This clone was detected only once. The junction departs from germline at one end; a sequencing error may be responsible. Here the CDR3 reads CASSPGTGGYQEAQYF. Written as DNA, the CDR3 is TGCGCCAGCAGCCCTGGGACAGGGGGGTACCAAGAGGCCCAGTACTTC. The chain uses TRBV5-1 and TRBJ2-5; 11 nucleotides agree with TRBD1. This CDR3 contains 16 residues. Per the germline V gene, CDR1 is SGHRS and CDR2 is YFSETQ.

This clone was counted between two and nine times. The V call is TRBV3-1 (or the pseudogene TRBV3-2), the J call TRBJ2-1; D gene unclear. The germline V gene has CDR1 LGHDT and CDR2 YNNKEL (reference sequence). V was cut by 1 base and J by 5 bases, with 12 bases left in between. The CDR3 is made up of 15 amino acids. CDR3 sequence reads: CASSQAYRRDNEQFF. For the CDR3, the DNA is TGTGCCAGCAGCCAAGCTTATAGGAGAGACAATGAGCAGTTCTTC.

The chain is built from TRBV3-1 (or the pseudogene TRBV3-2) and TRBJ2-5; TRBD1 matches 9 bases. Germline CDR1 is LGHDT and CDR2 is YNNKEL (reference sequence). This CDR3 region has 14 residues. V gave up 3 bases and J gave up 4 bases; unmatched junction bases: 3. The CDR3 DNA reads TGTGCCAGCAGCCACTCGGACAGGGGAGAGACCCAGTACTTC. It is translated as CASSHSDRGETQYF.

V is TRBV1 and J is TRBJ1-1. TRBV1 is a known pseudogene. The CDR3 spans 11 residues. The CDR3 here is CTSSHSAEAFF. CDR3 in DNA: TGCACCAGCAGCCACAGCGCTGAAGCTTTCTTT.

Here the CDR3 DNA reads TGTGCCAGCACCTTGCCGGGACTAGCGGGAGTTGAGCAGTTCTTC. Encoded protein: CASTLPGLAGVEQFF. The V gene is TRBV28, the J gene TRBJ2-1; 14 nucleotides line up with TRBD2. CDR1 and CDR2 from the germline V gene are MDHEN and SYDVKM. The CDR3 consists of 15 residues. The trim removed 7 bases at V and 9 bases at J, leaving 8 bases unmatched.

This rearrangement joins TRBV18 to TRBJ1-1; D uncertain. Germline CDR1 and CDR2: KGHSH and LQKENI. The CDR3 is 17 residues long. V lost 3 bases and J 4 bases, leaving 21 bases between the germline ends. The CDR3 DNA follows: TGTGCCAGCTCACCTAGGCAGGCCACCACGGTGGGCACTGAAGCTTTCTTT. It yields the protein CASSPRQATTVGTEAFF.

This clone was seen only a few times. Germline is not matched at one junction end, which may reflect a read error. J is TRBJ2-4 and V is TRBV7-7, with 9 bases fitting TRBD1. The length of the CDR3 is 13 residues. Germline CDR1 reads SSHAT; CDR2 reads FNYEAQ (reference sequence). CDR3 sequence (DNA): TGTGCTAGCAGCCGGACAGGGGAGGACATTCAGTACTTC. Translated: CASSRTGEDIQYF.

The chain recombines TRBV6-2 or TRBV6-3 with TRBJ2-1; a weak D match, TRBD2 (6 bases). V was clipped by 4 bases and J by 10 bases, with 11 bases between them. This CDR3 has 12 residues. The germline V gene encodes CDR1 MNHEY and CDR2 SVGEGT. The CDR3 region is CASSFTAGEQFF. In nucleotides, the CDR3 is TGTGCCAGCAGTTTTACGGCGGGGGAGCAGTTCTTC.

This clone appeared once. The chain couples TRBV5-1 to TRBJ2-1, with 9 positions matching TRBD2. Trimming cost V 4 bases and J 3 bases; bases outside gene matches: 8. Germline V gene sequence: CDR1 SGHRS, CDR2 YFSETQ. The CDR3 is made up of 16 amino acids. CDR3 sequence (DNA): TGCGCCAGCAGCCCGGCGACTAGCGGTTACTACAATGAGCAGTTCTTC. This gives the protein CASSPATSGYYNEQFF.

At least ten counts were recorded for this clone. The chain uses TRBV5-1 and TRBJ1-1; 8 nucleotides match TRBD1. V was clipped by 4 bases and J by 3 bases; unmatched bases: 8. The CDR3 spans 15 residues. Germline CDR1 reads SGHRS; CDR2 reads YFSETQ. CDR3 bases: TGCGCCAGCAGCCTTTCGACAGGGGAGGACACTGAAGCTTTCTTT. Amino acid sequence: CASSLSTGEDTEAFF.

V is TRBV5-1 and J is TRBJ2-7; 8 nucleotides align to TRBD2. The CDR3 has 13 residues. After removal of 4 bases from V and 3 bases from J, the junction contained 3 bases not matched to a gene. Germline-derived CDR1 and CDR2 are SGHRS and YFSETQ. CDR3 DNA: TGCGCCAGCAGCCCGGGACTAGTCTACGAGCAGTACTTC. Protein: CASSPGLVYEQYF. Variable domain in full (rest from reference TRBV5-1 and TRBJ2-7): KAGVTQTPRYLIKTRGQQVTLSCSPISGHRSVSWYQQTPGQGLQFLFEYFSETQRNKGNFPGRFSGRQFSNSRSEMNVSTLELGDSALYLCASSPGLVYEQYFGPGTRLTVT.

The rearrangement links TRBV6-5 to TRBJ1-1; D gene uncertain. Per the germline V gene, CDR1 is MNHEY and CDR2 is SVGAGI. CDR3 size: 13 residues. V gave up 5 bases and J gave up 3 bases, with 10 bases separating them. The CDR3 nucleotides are TGTGCCAGCAGTCCCCGCGGAGACACTGAAGCTTTCTTT. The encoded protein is CASSPRGDTEAFF.

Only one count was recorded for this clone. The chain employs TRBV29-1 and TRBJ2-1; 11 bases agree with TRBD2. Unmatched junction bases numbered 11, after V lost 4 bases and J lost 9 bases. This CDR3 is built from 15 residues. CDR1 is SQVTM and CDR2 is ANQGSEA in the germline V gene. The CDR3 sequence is CSVALSGGAGIEQFF. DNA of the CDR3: TGCAGCGTTGCCCTTAGCGGGGGGGCCGGGATTGAGCAGTTCTTC.

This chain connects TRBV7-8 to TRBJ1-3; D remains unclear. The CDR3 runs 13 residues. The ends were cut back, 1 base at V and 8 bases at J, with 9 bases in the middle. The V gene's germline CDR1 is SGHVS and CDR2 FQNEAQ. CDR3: CASSLEWRDTIYF. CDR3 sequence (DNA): TGTGCCAGCAGCTTAGAATGGCGGGACACCATATATTTT.

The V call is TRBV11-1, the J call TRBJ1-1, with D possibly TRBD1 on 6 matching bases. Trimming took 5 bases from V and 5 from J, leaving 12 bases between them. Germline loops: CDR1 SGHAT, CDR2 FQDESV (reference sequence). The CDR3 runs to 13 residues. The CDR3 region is CASSQGLRTEAFF. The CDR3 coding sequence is TGTGCCAGCAGCCAGGGGTTGAGGACTGAAGCTTTCTTT.

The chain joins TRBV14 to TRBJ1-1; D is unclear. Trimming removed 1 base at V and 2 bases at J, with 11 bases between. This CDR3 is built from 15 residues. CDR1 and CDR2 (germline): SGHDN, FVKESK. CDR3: CASSQAIRVNTEAFF. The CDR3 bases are TGTGCCAGCAGCCAAGCGATCCGAGTAAACACTGAAGCTTTCTTT.

The CDR3 nucleotides read TGCGCCAGCAGCTTGGGGCCCTCGGGACAGGGGTATTTT. Encoded protein: CASSLGPSGQGYF. The genes are TRBV5-1 and TRBJ2-3; 9 bases align to TRBD1. This CDR3 has 13 residues. V was pared by 0 bases and J by 14 bases, with 7 bases of the junction left unmatched. From germline, CDR1 is SGHRS and CDR2 YFSETQ.